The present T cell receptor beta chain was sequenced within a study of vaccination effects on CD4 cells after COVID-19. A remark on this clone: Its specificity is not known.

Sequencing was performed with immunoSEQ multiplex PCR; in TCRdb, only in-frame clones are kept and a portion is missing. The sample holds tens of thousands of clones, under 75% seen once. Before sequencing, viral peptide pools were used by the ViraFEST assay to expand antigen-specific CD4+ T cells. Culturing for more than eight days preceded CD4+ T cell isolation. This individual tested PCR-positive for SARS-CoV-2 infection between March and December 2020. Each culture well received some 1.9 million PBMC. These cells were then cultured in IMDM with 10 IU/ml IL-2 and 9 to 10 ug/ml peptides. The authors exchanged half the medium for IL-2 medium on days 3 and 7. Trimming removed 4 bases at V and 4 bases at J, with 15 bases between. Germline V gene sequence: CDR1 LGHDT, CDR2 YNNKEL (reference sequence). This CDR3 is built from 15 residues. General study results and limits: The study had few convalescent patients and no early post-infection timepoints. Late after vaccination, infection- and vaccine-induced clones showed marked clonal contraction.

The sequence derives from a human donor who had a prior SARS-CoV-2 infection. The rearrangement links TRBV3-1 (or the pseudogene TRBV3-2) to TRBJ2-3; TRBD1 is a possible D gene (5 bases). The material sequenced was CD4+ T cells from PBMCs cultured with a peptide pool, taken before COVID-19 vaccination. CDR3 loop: CASSPLQGRPDTQYF. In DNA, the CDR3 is TGTGCCAGCAGCCCCCTCCAGGGCCGACCAGATACGCAGTATTTT.